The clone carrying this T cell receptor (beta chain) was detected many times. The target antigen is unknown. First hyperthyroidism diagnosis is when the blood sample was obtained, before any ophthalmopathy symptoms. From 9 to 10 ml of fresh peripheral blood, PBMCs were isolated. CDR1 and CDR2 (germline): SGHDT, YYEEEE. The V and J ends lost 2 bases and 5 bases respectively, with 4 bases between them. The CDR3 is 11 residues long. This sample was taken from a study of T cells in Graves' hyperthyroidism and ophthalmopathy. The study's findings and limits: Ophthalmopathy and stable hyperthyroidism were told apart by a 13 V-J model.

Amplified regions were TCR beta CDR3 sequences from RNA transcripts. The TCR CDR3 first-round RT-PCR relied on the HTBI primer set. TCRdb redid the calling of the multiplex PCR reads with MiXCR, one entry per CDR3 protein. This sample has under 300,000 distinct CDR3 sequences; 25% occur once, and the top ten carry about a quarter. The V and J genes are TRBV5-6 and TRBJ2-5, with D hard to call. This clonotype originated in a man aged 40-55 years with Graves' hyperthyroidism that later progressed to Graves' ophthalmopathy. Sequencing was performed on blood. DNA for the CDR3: TGTGCCAGCAGCTTATTCGAGACCCAGTACTTC. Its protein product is CASSLFETQYF.